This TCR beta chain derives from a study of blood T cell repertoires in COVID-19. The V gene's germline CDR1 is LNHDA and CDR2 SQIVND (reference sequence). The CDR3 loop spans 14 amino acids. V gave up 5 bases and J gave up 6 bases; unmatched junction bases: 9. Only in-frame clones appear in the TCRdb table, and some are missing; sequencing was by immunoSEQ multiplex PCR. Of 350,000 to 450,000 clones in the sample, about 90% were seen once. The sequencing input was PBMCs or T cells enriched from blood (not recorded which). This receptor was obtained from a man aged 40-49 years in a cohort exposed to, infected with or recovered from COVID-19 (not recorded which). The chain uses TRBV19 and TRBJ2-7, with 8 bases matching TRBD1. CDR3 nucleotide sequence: TGTGCCAGTAGTCTGCCAGGGGGCTCGGGCGAGCAGTACTTC. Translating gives CASSLPGGSGEQYF.